One sample yielded the 10 T cell receptor beta chains listed below, sequenced in a study of monozygotic twins with inflammatory bowel disease. TCRdb reprocessed the 5' RACE reads, with one entry per CDR3 protein and no DNA. The sample holds some 450,000 distinct CDR3 sequences. Material for sequencing was blood. The receptors originated from a human donor with ulcerative colitis or Crohn's disease, or a healthy co-twin of an affected twin (not recorded which).

The V call is TRBV20-1, the J call TRBJ1-2; the TRBD1 assignment by TCRdb is unverifiable without DNA. The length of the CDR3 is 13 residues. CDR1 DFQATT and CDR2 SNEGSKA come from the germline V gene (reference sequence). The CDR3 protein is CSATTGADYGYTF.

The rearrangement uses TRBV30 and TRBJ1-5; TCRdb designates TRBD1, a call that cannot be tested without DNA. The CDR3 has 13 residues. From germline, CDR1 is GTSNPN and CDR2 SVGIG (reference sequence). The CDR3 sequence: CAWSTTGNQPQHF.

CDR3: CASSLSLAAGNTEAFF. This rearrangement joins TRBV7-2 to TRBJ1-1. CDR3 length: 16 residues. Germline lookup yields CDR1 SGHTA and CDR2 FQGNSA.

The chain is built from TRBV7-2 and TRBJ2-7. The germline CDR1 and CDR2 sequences are SGHTA and FQGNSA. This CDR3 has 14 residues. Here the CDR3 reads CASSLVGYFDEQYF. The variable domain in full, with the rest retrieved from reference TRBV7-2 and TRBJ2-7, is GAGVSQSPSNKVTEKGKDVELRCDPISGHTALYWYRQSLGQGLEFLIYFQGNSAPDKSGLPSDRFSAERTGGSVSTLTIQRTQQEDSAVYLCASSLVGYFDEQYFGPGTRLTVT.

The rearrangement links TRBV6-1 to TRBJ1-6; the D call of TRBD1 rests on TCRdb alone, since no DNA is present to check it. There are 19 residues in the CDR3. In germline, CDR1 is MNHNS, CDR2 SASEGT. The CDR3 reads CASSERLGRGQSYNSPLHF.

The chain couples TRBV3-1 to TRBJ2-2; TCRdb's D gene call, TRBD1, goes unchecked for lack of DNA. Germline V CDR1 and CDR2: LGHDT, YNNKEL (reference sequence). The CDR3 extends over 15 amino acids. The CDR3 spells CASSYRDTGAGELFF.

The rearrangement uses TRBV20-1 and TRBJ1-1. There are 14 residues in the CDR3. CDR1 and CDR2 from the germline V gene are DFQATT and SNEGSKA (reference sequence). CDR3 protein: CSATNSNKNPEAFF.

The V and J genes are TRBV18 and TRBJ2-7. This CDR3 region has 14 residues. CDR1 and CDR2 (germline): KGHSH, LQKENI. The CDR3 sequence: CASSPERTYYEQYF.

The chain has TRBV29-1 and TRBJ2-1. This CDR3 comprises 11 residues. Germline values: CDR1 SQVTM, CDR2 ANQGSEA. Here the CDR3 reads CSVIGNNEQFF.

CDR3 region: CASSPFSGELYEQYF. The rearrangement links TRBV18 to TRBJ2-7. In germline, CDR1 is KGHSH, CDR2 LQKENI. The CDR3 is 15 residues long.